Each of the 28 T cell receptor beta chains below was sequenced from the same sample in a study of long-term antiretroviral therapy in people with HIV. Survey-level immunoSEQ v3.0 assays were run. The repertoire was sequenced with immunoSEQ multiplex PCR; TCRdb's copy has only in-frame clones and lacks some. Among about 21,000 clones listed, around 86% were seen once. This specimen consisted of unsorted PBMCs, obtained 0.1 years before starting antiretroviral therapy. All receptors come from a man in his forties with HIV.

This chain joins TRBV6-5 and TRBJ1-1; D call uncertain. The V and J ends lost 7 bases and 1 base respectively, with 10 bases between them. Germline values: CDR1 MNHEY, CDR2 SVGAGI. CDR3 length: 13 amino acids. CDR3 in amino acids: CASNPPGNTEAFF. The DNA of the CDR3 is TGTGCCAGCAACCCCCCGGGGAACACTGAAGCTTTCTTT.

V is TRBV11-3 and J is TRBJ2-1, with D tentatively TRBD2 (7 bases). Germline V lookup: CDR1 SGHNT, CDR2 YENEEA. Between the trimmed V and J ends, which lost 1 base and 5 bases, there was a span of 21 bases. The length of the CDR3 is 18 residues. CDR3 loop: CASSLVGGAEATNNEQFF. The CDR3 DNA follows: TGTGCCAGCAGCTTAGTGGGGGGGGCTGAGGCTACGAACAATGAGCAGTTCTTC.

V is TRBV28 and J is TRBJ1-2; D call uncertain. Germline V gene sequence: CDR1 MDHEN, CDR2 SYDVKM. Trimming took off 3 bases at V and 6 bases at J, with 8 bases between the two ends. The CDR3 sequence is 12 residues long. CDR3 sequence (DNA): TGTGCCAGCAGTTTTGCAGGACATGGCTACACCTTC. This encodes CASSFAGHGYTF.

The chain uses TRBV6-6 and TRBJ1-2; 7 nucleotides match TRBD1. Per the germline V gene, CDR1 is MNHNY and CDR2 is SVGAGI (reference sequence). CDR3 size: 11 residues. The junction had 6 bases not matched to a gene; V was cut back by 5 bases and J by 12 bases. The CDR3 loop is CASSMTGIDTF. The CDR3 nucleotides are TGTGCCAGCAGTATGACAGGGATCGACACCTTC.

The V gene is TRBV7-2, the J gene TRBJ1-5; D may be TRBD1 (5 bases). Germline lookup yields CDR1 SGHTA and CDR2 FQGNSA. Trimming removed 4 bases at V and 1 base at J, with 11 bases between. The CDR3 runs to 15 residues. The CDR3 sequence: CASSSMGVSNQPQHF. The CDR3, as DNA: TGTGCCAGCAGCTCAATGGGGGTCAGCAATCAGCCCCAGCATTTT.

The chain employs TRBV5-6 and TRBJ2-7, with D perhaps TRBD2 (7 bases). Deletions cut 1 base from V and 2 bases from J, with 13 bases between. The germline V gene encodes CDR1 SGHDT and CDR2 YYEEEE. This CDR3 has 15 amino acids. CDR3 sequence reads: CASSLRIGGAYEQYF. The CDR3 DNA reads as TGTGCCAGCAGCTTGCGAATAGGGGGGGCCTACGAGCAGTACTTC.

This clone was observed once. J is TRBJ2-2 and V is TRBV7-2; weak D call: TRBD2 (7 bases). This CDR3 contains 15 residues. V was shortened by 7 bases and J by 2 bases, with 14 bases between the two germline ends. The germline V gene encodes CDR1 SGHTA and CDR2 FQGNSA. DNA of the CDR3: TGTGCCAGCACTCCGGGGGGCTCCAACACCGGGGAGCTGTTTTTT. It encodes CASTPGGSNTGELFF.

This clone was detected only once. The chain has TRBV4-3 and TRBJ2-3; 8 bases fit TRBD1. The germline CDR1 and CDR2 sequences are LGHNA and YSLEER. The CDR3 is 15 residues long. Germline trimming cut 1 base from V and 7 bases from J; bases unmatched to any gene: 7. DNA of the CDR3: TGCGCCAGCAGCCAAGGGGCAGGGGGCGAATATACGCAGTATTTT. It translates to CASSQGAGGEYTQYF.

The CDR3 DNA sequence: TGTGCCAGCAGTTACTTCGGGTCTCCGGGAGGGGGCTCCTACGAGCAGTACTTC. This sequence encodes CASSYFGSPGGGSYEQYF. V and J are TRBV27 and TRBJ2-7; TRBD2 aligns across 8 bases. The V segment lost 4 bases and the J segment 0 bases; nucleotides outside the gene matches: 14. The germline CDR1 and CDR2 sequences are MNHEY and SMNVEV (reference sequence). The CDR3 runs to 18 residues.

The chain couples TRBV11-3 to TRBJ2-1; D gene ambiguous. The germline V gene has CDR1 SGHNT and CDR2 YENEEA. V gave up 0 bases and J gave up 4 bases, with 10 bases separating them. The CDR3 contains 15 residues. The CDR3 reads CASSLDREVYNEQFF. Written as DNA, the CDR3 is TGTGCCAGCAGCTTAGACCGTGAGGTTTACAATGAGCAGTTCTTC. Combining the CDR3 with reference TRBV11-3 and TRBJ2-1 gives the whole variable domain EAGVVQSPRYKIIEKKQPVAFWCNPISGHNTLYWYLQNLGQGPELLIRYENEEAVDDSQLPKDRFSAERLKGVDSTLKIQPAELGDSAVYLCASSLDREVYNEQFFGPGTRLTVL.

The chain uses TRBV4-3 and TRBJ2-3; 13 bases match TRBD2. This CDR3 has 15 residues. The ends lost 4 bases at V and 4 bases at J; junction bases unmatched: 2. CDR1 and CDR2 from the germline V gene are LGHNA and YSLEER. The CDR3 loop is CASSLGTSGADTQYF. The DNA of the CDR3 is TGCGCCAGCAGCCTCGGGACTAGCGGGGCAGATACGCAGTATTTT.

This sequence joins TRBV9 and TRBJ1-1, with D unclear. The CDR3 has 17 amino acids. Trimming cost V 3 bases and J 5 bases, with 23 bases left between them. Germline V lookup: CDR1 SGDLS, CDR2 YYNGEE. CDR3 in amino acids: CASSGFREALLETEAFF. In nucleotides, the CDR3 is TGTGCCAGCAGCGGCTTCCGGGAGGCTCTGCTGGAAACTGAAGCTTTCTTT. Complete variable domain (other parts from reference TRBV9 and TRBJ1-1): DSGVTQTPKHLITATGQRVTLRCSPRSGDLSVYWYQQSLDQGLQFLIQYYNGEERAKGNILERFSAQQFPDLHSELNLSSLELGDSALYFCASSGFREALLETEAFFGQGTRLTVV.

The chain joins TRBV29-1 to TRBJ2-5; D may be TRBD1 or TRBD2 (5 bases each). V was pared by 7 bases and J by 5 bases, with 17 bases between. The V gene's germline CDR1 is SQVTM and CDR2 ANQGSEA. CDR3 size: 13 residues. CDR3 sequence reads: CSGAGASRETQYF. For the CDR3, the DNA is TGCAGCGGAGCCGGGGCCTCGAGGGAGACCCAGTACTTC.

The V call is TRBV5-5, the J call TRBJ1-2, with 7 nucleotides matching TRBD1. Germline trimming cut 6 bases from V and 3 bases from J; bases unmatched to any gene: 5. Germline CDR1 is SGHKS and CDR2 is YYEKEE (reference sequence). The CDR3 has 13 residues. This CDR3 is CASTLGTDYGYTF. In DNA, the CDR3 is TGTGCCAGCACCTTAGGGACAGACTATGGCTACACCTTC.

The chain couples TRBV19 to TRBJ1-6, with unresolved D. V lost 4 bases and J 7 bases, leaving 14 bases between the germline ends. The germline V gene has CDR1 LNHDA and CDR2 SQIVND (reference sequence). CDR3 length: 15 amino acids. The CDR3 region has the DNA TGTGCCAGTAGTAGCGGGGTGAATTGGAATTCACCCCTCCACTTT. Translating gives CASSSGVNWNSPLHF.

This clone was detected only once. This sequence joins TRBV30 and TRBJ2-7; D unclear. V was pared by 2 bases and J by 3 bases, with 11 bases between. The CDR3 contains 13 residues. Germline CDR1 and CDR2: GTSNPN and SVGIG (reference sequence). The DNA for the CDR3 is TGTGCCTGGAGTTTGGACGGCGACTACGAGCAGTACTTC. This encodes CAWSLDGDYEQYF.

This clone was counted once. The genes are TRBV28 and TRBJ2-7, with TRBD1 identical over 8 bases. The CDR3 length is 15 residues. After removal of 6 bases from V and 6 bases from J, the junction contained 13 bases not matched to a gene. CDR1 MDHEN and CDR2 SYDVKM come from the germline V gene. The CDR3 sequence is CASSLTPLQGAEQYF. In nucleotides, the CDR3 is TGTGCCAGCAGCCTAACACCCCTCCAGGGGGCCGAGCAGTACTTC.

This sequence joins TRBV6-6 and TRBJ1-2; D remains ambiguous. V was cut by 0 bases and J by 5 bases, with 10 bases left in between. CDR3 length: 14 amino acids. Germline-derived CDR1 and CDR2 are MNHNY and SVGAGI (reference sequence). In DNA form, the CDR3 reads TGTGCCAGCAGTTACTCACGGACGGCGTATGGCTACACCTTC. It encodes CASSYSRTAYGYTF.

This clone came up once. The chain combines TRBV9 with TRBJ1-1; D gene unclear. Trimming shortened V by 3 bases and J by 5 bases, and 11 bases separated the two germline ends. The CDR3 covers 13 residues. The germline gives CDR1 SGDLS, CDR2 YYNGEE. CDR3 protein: CASSAALRTEAFF. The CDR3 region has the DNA TGTGCCAGCAGCGCGGCCCTCAGGACTGAAGCTTTCTTT.

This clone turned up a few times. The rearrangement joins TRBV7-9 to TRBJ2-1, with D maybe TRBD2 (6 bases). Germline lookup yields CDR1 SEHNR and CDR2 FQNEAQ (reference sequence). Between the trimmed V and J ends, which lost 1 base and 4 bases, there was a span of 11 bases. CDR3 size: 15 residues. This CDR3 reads CASSLVAVAYNEQFF. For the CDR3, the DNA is TGTGCCAGCAGCTTAGTAGCGGTGGCATACAATGAGCAGTTCTTC.

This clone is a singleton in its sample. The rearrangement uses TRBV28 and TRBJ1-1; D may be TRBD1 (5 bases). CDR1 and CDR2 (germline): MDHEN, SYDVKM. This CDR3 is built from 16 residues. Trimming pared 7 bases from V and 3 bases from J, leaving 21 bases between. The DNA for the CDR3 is TGTGCCAGCAATCCGGCAGGGACTACGAGGGACACTGAAGCTTTCTTT. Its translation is CASNPAGTTRDTEAFF.

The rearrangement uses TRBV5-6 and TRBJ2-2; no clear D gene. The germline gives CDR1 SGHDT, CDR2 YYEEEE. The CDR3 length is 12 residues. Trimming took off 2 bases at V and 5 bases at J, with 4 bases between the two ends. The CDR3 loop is CASSLATGELFF. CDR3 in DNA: TGTGCCAGCAGCTTAGCTACCGGGGAGCTGTTTTTT.

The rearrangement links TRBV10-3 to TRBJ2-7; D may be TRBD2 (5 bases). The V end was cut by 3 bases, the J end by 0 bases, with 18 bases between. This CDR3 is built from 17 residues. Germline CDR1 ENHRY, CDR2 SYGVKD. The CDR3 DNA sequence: TGTGCCATCAGTGAAGTGTCGAAGCCGAGCGGCTCCTACGAGCAGTACTTC. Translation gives CAISEVSKPSGSYEQYF.

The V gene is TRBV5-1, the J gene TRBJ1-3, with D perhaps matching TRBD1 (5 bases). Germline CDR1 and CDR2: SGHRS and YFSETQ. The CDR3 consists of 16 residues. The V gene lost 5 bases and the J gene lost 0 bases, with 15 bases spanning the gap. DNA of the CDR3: TGCGCCAGCAGTGGTCAGGGCCTTTACTCTGGAAACACCATATATTTT. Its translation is CASSGQGLYSGNTIYF. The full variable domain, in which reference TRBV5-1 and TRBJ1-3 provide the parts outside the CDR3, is KAGVTQTPRYLIKTRGQQVTLSCSPISGHRSVSWYQQTPGQGLQFLFEYFSETQRNKGNFPGRFSGRQFSNSRSEMNVSTLELGDSALYLCASSGQGLYSGNTIYFGEGSWLTVV.

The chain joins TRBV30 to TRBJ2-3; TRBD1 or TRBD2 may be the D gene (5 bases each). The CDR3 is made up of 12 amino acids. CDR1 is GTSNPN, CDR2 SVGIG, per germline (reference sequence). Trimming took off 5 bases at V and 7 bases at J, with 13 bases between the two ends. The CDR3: CAWAGTVNTQYF. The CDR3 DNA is TGTGCCTGGGCCGGGACGGTAAATACGCAGTATTTT.

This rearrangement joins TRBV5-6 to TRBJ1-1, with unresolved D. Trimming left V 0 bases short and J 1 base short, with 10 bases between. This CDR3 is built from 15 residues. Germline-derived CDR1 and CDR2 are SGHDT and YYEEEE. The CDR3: CASSLGLYSNTEAFF. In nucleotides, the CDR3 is TGTGCCAGCAGCTTGGGTTTATATTCGAACACTGAAGCTTTCTTT.

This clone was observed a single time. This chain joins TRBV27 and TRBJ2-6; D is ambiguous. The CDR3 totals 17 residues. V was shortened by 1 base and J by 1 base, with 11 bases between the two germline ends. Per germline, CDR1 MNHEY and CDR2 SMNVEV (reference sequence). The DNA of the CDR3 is TGTGCCAGCAGTTTATGGGGTAGCCCTTCTGGGGCCAACGTCCTGACTTTC. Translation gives CASSLWGSPSGANVLTF.

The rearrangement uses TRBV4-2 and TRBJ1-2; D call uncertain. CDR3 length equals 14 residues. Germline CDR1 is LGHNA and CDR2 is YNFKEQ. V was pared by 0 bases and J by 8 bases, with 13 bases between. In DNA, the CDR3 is TGTGCCAGCAGCCAAGATGTCTCGCCGGGCGGCTACACCTTC. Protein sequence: CASSQDVSPGGYTF.